Ten or more counts support the clone carrying this T cell receptor (beta chain). Its antigen remains unidentified. TCRdb used MiXCR to reprocess the 5' RACE reads, holding one entry per CDR3 protein. The repertoire holds around 95,000 distinct CDR3 sequences, about 4.6% seen once, with 21% in the top ten. This CDR3 contains 11 residues. V was pared by 1 base and J by 6 bases, with 1 base between. Germline V gene sequence: CDR1 MGHRA, CDR2 YSYEKL. This sample stems from a study of spatial heterogeneity in lung cancer. About the research overall: In tumor regions TCR transcript counts correlated strongly with a matched bulk RNA-seq T cell module score.

Findings and limits, study-wide: Expanded TCRs that were ubiquitous or regional had counts tracking ubiquitous and regional nonsynonymous mutations, respectively. Tracking of tumor mutation counts was seen in expanded intratumoral alpha and beta TCR counts.

The time point is: sample taken at primary tumor resection. The gene calls are TRBV4-1 and TRBJ2-1; D is uncertain. Here the sequenced sample was lung tumor tissue, taken at surgery. The sequence came from a male donor with early-stage non-small cell lung cancer. The CDR3 reads CASSQVNEQFF. In DNA form, the CDR3 reads TGCGCCAGCAGCCAAGTCAATGAGCAGTTCTTC.